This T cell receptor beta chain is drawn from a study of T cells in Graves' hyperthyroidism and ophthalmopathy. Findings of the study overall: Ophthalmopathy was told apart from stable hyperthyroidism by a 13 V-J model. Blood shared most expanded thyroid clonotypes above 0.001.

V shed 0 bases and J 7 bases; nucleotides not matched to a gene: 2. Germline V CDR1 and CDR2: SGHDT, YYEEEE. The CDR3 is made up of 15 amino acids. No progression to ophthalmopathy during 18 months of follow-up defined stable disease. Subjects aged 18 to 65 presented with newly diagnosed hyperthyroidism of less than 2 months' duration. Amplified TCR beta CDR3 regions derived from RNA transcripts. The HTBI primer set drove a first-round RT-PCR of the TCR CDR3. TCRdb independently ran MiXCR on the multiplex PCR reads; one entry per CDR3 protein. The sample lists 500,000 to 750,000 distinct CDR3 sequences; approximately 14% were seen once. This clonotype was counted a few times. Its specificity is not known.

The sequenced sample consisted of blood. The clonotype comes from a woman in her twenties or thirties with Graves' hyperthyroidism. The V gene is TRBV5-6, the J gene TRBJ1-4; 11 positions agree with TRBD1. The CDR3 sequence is CASSLGDRGTEKLFF. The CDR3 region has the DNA TGTGCCAGCAGCTTGGGGGACAGGGGGACTGAAAAACTGTTTTTT.